Each of the 9 T cell receptor beta chains below was sequenced from the same sample in a study of blood T cell repertoires in COVID-19. Using immunoSEQ multiplex PCR, the repertoire was profiled, and TCRdb retains in-frame clones only, with some absent. Counted here are 200,000 to 250,000 clones, 86% occurring once; the ten biggest clones make up about 4%. Sample: PBMCs or T cells enriched from blood (not recorded which). The receptors here all came from a woman aged 40 to 50 with acute COVID-19.

The gene calls are TRBV24-1 and TRBJ2-3, with TRBD2 matching over 10 bases. Germline CDR1 KGHDR, CDR2 SFDVKD. V shed 7 bases and J 2 bases; nucleotides not matched to a gene: 5. CDR3 length equals 15 residues. CDR3 protein: CATSSGGGLTDTQYF. The DNA for the CDR3 is TGTGCCACCAGCAGCGGGGGGGGACTCACAGATACGCAGTATTTT.

The rearrangement joins TRBV9 to TRBJ1-4; maybe TRBD1 (5 bases). The length of the CDR3 is 16 residues. V gave up 2 bases and J gave up 3 bases, with 14 bases separating them. The germline gives CDR1 SGDLS, CDR2 YYNGEE. CDR3 sequence reads: CASSVTPGLANEKLFF. In DNA form, the CDR3 reads TGTGCCAGCAGCGTTACCCCAGGGTTAGCTAATGAAAAACTGTTTTTT.

The chain is built from TRBV5-6 and TRBJ1-1; the D gene is possibly TRBD1 (6 bases). V lost 5 bases and J 2 bases, leaving 16 bases between the germline ends. Germline CDR1 reads SGHDT; CDR2 reads YYEEEE. The CDR3 contains 15 residues. CDR3 amino acids: CASRSAGGENTEAFF. For the CDR3, the DNA is TGTGCCAGCAGATCGGCGGGGGGCGAAAACACTGAAGCTTTCTTT.

The chain joins TRBV7-9 to TRBJ1-2; 9 bases agree with TRBD1. With 2 bases clipped from V and 6 bases from J, the junction kept 7 bases outside the gene matches. Germline V gene lookup returns CDR1 SEHNR and CDR2 FQNEAQ (reference sequence). The CDR3 extends over 15 amino acids. Here the CDR3 DNA reads TGTGCCAGCAGCTTAATCAAGGGGGACAGGGATGGCTACACCTTC. This codes for CASSLIKGDRDGYTF.

This clone was detected only once. The CDR3 end shows no conserved phenylalanine or tryptophan, and so a read error is likely. The DNA is omitted, as the CDR3 cannot be located on it reliably, and the CDR3 follows TCRdb's listing. The chain links TRBV5-6 to TRBJ1-2; TRBD1, the table's D call, lacks a check against the DNA. Germline-derived CDR1 and CDR2 are SGHDT and YYEEEE. The CDR3 sequence runs 15 residues, both termini included. CDR3: CASSYSGTGASDKKI.

J is TRBJ1-1 and V is TRBV7-2; D is unclear. The CDR3 has 13 amino acids. Germline V gene data show CDR1 as SGHTA and CDR2 as FQGNSA. Trimming cost V 1 base and J 7 bases, with 10 bases left between them. CDR3 sequence: CASSLVFTDEAFF. The CDR3 nucleotides read TGTGCCAGCAGCTTAGTGTTCACAGATGAAGCTTTCTTT.

CDR3 residues: CASSEQAINYGYTF. The DNA for the CDR3 is TGTGCCAGCAGTGAGCAGGCGATTAACTATGGCTACACCTTC. The V call is TRBV2, the J call TRBJ1-2, with D hard to call. The CDR3 sequence is 14 residues long. V lost 3 bases to trimming and J lost 1 base, with 9 bases between them. CDR1 is SNHLY and CDR2 is FYNNEI in the germline V gene.

This clone was seen a handful of times. This sequence joins TRBV7-3 and TRBJ2-2, with no clear D. The CDR3 spans 14 residues. V was trimmed by 2 bases and J by 4 bases, leaving 8 bases between them. Germline V gene lookup returns CDR1 SGHTA and CDR2 FQGTGA. CDR3: CASSLGSVTGELFF. The CDR3 DNA sequence: TGTGCCAGCAGCTTAGGCTCAGTCACCGGGGAGCTGTTTTTT.

The chain employs TRBV6-6 and TRBJ2-7; TRBD1 agrees at 10 bases. Germline V lookup: CDR1 MNHNY, CDR2 SVGAGI (reference sequence). The CDR3 consists of 15 residues. V was clipped by 8 bases and J by 1 base; unmatched bases: 8. The CDR3 protein is CASELGTGVSYEQYF. CDR3 nucleotide sequence: TGTGCCAGCGAGTTGGGGACAGGGGTGTCCTACGAGCAGTACTTC.